This TCR beta chain appears in the sequencing data of a study of molecular identifiers for immune sequencing clone quantification. The study, taken as a whole, reports: Jurkat TCR RNA from one cell was spiked into about 1 million naive cells, and it was reportedly detectable there. Over 99% of effector molecules, yet under 1% of naive-cell molecules, were held by clones above 20 RNA copies.

Only a few counts were recorded for this clonotype. Antigen specificity is unknown. V was clipped by 6 bases and J by 2 bases; unmatched bases: 4. This CDR3 is 14 amino acids long. Germline V gene data show CDR1 as SQVTM and CDR2 as ANQGSEA. RNA fractions of 10%, 30% or 50% and about 17,000 to 1,000,000 sorted cells were the source of naive CD8 libraries. Methods described previously were used for bulk TCR libraries, and listed TCR primers were applied. TCRdb re-analysed the PCR reads in MiXCR, keeping a single row per CDR3 protein. The data contain about 640,000 distinct CDR3 sequences, about 20% of them singletons.

Sequenced: naive CD8+ T cells from blood, with Jurkat cell RNA spiked in. As to subset: FACS-sorted CD8+CD4-CCR7+CD45RA+ naive T cells. V gene TRBV29-1 combines with J gene TRBJ2-1; 10 bases match TRBD2. The receptor comes from a human donor in good health. Some libraries in this study had Jurkat cell RNA spiked in. The CDR3 loop reads CSVTTSGTYNEQFF. In DNA, the CDR3 is TGCAGCGTGACAACTAGCGGGACCTACAATGAGCAGTTCTTC.